This T cell receptor beta chain was identified in a study of cytomegalovirus exposure and HLA in healthy donors. The CDR3 consists of 16 residues. With 2 bases clipped from V and 6 bases from J, the junction kept 9 bases outside the gene matches. From germline, CDR1 is MNHNY and CDR2 SVGAGI (reference sequence). This clone was recorded only once. Generated by immunoSEQ multiplex PCR, the TCRdb table keeps only in-frame clones and is missing some. Found here are roughly 250,000 clones, around 90% of them singletons; the top ten hold roughly 0.38%. The sample was PBMCs. The origin of this receptor is a young woman in good health and CMV-seronegative. The chain is built from TRBV6-6 and TRBJ2-2, with 7 bases identical to TRBD1. The CDR3 bases are TGTGCCAGCAGTTACGGCGAGACAGGGATTGCCGGGGAGCTGTTTTTT. As protein: CASSYGETGIAGELFF.